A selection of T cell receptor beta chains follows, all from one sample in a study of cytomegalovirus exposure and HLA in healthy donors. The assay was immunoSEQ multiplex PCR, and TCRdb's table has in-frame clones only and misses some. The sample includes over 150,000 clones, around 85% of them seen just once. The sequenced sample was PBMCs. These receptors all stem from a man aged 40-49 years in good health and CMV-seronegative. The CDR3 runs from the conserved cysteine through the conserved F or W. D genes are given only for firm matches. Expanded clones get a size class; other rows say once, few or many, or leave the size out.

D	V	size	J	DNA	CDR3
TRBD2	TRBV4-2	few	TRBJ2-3	TGTGCCAGCAGCCAAGTGCACTCAGAGCGGGGAGATACGCAGTATTTT	CASSQVHSERGDTQYF
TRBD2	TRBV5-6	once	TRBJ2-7	TGTGCCAGCAGCTTCTTAGCGGGGGAATCCTACGAGCAGTACTTC	CASSFLAGESYEQYF
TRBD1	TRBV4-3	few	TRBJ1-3	TGCGCCAGCAGCCGCGGGACAGACTCTGGAAACACCATATATTTT	CASSRGTDSGNTIYF
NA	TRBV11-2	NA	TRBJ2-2	TGTGCCAGCAGCTTAGGGGTACTTGGGGGGACCGGGGAGCTGTTTTTT	CASSLGVLGGTGELFF
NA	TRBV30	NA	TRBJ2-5	TGTGCCTCGGGCCAAGAGACCCAGTACTTC	CASGQETQYF
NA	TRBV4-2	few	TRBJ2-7	TGTGCCAGCAGCCAAGATTGGGCTAGCACCTACGAGCAGTACTTC	CASSQDWASTYEQYF
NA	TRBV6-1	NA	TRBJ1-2	TGTGCCAGCAGTGAAGCCAGGCCTTCTAACTATGGCTACACCTTC	CASSEARPSNYGYTF
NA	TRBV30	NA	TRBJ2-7	TGTGCCTGGTTAGGGGGACCCACCTACGAGCAGTACTTC	CAWLGGPTYEQYF
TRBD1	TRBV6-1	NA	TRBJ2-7	TGTGCCAGCAGTGGACAGGGGGCTTCCTACGAGCAGTACTTC	CASSGQGASYEQYF
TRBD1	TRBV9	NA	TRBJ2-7	TGTGCCAGCAGCGTAGGGACAGGGCCCTACGAGCAGTACTTC	CASSVGTGPYEQYF
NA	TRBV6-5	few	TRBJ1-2	TGTGCCAGCAGTTATTTCGGGACACAAGCAGGCTACACCTTC	CASSYFGTQAGYTF
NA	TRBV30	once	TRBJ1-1	TGTGCCCACCAATTTCTCGGGACACTTGAAGCTTTCTTT	CAHQFLGTLEAFF
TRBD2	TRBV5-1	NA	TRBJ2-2	TGCGCCAGCAGCTTCACTAGCGACCACACCGGGGAGCTGTTTTTT	CASSFTSDHTGELFF
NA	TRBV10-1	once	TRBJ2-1	TGCGCCAGCAGTGAGGGGGCGTATGAGCAGTTCTTC	CASSEGAYEQFF
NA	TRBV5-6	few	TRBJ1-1	TGTGCCAGCAGCTTGCCCACAGGGCCCAACACTGAAGCTTTCTTT	CASSLPTGPNTEAFF
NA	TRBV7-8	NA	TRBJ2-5	TGTGCCAGCAGCCATCTAGTAGGAGAGACCCAGTACTTC	CASSHLVGETQYF
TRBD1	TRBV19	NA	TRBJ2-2	TGTGCCAGTAGTATAACCCTTGGGACAGGGGCCGGGGAGCTGTTTTTT	CASSITLGTGAGELFF